This T cell receptor beta chain was captured in a study of OX40 agonist ivuxolimab in advanced cancers. The protocol was immunoSEQ multiplex PCR, while the TCRdb copy is restricted to in-frame clones and leaves out a portion. This table holds 55,000 to 70,000 clones, less than 90% found once. Excluded were patients having autoimmune disease history or systemic immunosuppression. Germline CDR1 is MNHNY and CDR2 is SVGAGI (reference sequence). The CDR3 is 14 residues long. The junction had 2 bases not matched to a gene; V was cut back by 5 bases and J by 5 bases. Source: CD4+ or CD8+ T cells sorted from blood, taken in a trial of the OX40 agonist ivuxolimab. The sequence came from an adult with an advanced solid tumor such as melanoma, head and neck, liver or kidney cancer. The V gene is TRBV6-6, the J gene TRBJ1-5, with TRBD1 identical over 11 bases. CDR3 amino acids: CASSRTGGYQPQHF. Written as DNA, the CDR3 is TGTGCCAGCAGTAGGACAGGGGGCTATCAGCCCCAGCATTTT.